This section outlines one T cell receptor (beta chain) sequence together with its context. The antigen remains undetermined. Assay: immunoSEQ multiplex PCR; the TCRdb copy retains only in-frame clones and omits some. The sample contains 9,500 to 15,000 clones, under 90% of which appear only once. The data belong to a study of radiotherapy plus CTLA-4 blockade in lung cancer. Points from the study as a whole: In blood, tumor-derived TCR clones expanded after radiotherapy plus ipilimumab.

CDR3 length: 15 residues. CDR1 and CDR2 from the germline V gene are MNHEY and SVGAGI. With 7 bases removed from V and 3 bases from J, the gap between germline ends came to 16 bases. The rearrangement uses TRBV6-5 and TRBJ1-3, with D possibly being TRBD1 (6 bases). The source was peripheral blood, collected from a patient treated with radiotherapy plus ipilimumab. The receptor was isolated from a human donor with non-small cell lung cancer that progressed on radiotherapy plus ipilimumab. The CDR3 here is CASMGGPSRGNTIYF. The CDR3 DNA reads TGTGCCAGCATGGGGGGCCCGAGTCGTGGAAACACCATATATTTT.